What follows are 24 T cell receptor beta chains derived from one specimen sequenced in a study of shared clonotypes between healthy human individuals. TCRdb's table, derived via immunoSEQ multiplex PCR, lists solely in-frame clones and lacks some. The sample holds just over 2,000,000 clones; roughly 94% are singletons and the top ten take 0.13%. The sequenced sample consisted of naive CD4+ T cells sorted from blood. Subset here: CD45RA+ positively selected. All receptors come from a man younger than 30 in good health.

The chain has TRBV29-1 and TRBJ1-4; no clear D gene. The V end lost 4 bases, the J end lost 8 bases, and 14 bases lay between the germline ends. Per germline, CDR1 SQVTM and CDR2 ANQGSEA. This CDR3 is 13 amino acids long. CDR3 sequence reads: CSVGQSRSEKLFF. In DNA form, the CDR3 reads TGCAGCGTTGGGCAGAGCAGAAGCGAAAAACTGTTTTTT.

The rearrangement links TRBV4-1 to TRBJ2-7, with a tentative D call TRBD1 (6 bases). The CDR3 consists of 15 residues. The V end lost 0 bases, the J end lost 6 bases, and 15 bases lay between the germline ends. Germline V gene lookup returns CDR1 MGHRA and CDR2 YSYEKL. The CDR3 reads CASSQEPQGRGEQYF. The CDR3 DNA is TGCGCCAGCAGCCAAGAACCCCAGGGCAGGGGCGAGCAGTACTTC.

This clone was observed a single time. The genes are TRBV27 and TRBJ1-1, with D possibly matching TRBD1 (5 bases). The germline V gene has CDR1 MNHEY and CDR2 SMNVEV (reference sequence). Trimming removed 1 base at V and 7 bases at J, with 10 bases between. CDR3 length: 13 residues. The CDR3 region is CASSLYMGGEAFF. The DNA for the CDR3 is TGTGCCAGCAGTTTATATATGGGGGGTGAAGCTTTCTTT.

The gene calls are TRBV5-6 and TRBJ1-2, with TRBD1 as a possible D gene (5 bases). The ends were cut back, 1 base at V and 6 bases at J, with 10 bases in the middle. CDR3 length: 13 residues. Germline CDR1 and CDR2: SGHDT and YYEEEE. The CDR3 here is CASSLWGLNGYTF. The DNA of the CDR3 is TGTGCCAGCAGCTTGTGGGGGTTAAATGGCTACACCTTC.

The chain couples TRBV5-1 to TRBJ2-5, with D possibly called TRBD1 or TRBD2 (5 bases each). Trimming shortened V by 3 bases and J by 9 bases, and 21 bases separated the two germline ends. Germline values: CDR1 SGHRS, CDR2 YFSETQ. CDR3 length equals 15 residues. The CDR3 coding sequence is TGCGCCAGCAGCTCGGGCGAGGGGCCTTGGGTGGCCCAGTACTTC. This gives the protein CASSSGEGPWVAQYF. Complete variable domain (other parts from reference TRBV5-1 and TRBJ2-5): KAGVTQTPRYLIKTRGQQVTLSCSPISGHRSVSWYQQTPGQGLQFLFEYFSETQRNKGNFPGRFSGRQFSNSRSEMNVSTLELGDSALYLCASSSGEGPWVAQYFGPGTRLLVL.

The CDR3 DNA is TGTGCCAGCAGCTTAGTCCGGGCTATCGAATCTAACTATGGCTACACCTTC. It yields the protein CASSLVRAIESNYGYTF. The chain links TRBV11-2 to TRBJ1-2; no clear D. Trimming removed 1 base at V and 0 bases at J, with 15 bases between. Germline V gene sequence: CDR1 SGHAT, CDR2 FQNNGV. The CDR3 totals 17 residues.

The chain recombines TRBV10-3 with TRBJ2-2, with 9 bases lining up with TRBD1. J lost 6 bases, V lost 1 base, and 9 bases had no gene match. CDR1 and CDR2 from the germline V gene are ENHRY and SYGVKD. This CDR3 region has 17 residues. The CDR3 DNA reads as TGTGCCATCAGTGAGTTTATGCGGACAGGGGAGGCCGGGGAGCTGTTTTTT. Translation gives CAISEFMRTGEAGELFF.

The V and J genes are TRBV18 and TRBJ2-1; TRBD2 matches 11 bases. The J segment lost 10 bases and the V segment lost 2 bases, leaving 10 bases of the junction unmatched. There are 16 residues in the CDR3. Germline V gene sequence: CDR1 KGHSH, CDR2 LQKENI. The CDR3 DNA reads TGTGCCAGCTCACCAATCCTAGCGGGAGGTAGTGTGGAGCAGTTCTTC. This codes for CASSPILAGGSVEQFF.

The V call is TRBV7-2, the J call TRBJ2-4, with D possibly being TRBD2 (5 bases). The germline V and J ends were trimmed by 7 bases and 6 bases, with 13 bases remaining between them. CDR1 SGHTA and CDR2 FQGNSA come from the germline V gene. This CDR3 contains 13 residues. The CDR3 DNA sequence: TGTGCCAGCACTCGAACCCGGGGAAACATTCAGTACTTC. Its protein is CASTRTRGNIQYF. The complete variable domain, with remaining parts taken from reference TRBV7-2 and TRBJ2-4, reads GAGVSQSPSNKVTEKGKDVELRCDPISGHTALYWYRQSLGQGLEFLIYFQGNSAPDKSGLPSDRFSAERTGGSVSTLTIQRTQQEDSAVYLCASTRTRGNIQYFGAGTRLSVL.

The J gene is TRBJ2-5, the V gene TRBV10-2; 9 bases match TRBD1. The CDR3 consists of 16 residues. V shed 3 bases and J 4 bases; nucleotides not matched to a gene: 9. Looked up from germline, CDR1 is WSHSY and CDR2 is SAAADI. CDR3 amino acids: CASSDPPGQGGETQYF. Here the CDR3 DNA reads TGCGCCAGCAGTGACCCTCCGGGACAGGGAGGAGAGACCCAGTACTTC.

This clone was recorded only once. The CDR3 is CASSPIRDNNSPLHF. The CDR3 nucleotides are TGTGCCAGCTCACCAATCAGGGATAATAATTCACCCCTCCACTTT. The chain employs TRBV18 and TRBJ1-6, with D perhaps TRBD1 (5 bases). Trimming stripped 2 bases from V and 5 bases from J, with 10 bases between. Germline V gene data show CDR1 as KGHSH and CDR2 as LQKENI. The CDR3 spans 15 residues. Full variable domain (remainder filled in from reference TRBV18 and TRBJ1-6): NAGVMQNPRHLVRRRGQEARLRCSPMKGHSHVYWYRQLPEEGLKFMVYLQKENIIDESGMPKERFSAEFPKEGPSILRIQQVVRGDSAAYFCASSPIRDNNSPLHFGNGTRLTVT.

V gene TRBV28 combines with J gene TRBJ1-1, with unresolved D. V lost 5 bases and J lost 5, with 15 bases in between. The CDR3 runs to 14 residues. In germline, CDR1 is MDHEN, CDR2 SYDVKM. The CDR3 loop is CASSPPAMATEAFF. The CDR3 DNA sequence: TGTGCCAGCAGTCCCCCGGCCATGGCGACTGAAGCTTTCTTT.

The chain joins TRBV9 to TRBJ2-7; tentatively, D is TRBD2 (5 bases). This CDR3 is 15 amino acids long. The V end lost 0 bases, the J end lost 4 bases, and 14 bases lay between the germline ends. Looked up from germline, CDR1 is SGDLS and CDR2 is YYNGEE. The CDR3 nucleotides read TGTGCCAGCAGCGTAGGGGGAGATGGTATATACGAGCAGTACTTC. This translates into CASSVGGDGIYEQYF.

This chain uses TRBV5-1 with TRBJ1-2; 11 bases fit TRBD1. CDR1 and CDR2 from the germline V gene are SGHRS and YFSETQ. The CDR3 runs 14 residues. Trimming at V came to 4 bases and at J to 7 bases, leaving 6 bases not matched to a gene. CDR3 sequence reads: CASSADRGPLGYTF. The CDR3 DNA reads TGCGCCAGCAGCGCGGACAGGGGGCCACTTGGCTACACCTTC.

CDR3 sequence: CASSPGQGLTQHF. The CDR3 coding sequence is TGTGCCAGCAGCCCTGGACAGGGTTTGACCCAGCATTTT. This chain connects TRBV5-8 to TRBJ1-5, with 8 positions matching TRBD1. This CDR3 contains 13 residues. J gave up 11 bases and V 4 bases, and 8 bases lay outside the gene matches. Germline lookup yields CDR1 SGHTS and CDR2 YDEGEE.

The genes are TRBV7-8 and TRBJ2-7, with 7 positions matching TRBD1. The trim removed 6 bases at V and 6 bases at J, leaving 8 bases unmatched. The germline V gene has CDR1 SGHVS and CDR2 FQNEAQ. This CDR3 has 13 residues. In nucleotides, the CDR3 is TGTGCCAGCAGTTTCGCCAGGGGGATCGAGCAGTACTTC. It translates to CASSFARGIEQYF.

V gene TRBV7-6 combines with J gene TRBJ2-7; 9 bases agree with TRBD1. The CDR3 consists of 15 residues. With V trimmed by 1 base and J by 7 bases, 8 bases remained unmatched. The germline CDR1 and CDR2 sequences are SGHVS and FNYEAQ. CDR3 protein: CASSLENRGLEEQYF. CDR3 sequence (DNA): TGTGCCAGCAGCTTAGAAAACAGGGGGCTTGAAGAGCAGTACTTC.

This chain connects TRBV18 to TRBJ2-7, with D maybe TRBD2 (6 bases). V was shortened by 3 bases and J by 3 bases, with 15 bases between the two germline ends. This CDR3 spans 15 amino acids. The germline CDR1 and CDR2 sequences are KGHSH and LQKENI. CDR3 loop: CASSPQEGLRYEQYF. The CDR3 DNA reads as TGTGCCAGCTCACCCCAGGAGGGCCTCCGCTACGAGCAGTACTTC.

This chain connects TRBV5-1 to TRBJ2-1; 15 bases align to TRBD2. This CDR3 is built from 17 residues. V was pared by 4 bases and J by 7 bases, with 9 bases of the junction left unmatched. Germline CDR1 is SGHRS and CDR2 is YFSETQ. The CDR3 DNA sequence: TGCGCCAGCAGCCTTGGACTAGCGGGAGGGCCAAGGAATGAGCAGTTCTTC. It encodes CASSLGLAGGPRNEQFF.

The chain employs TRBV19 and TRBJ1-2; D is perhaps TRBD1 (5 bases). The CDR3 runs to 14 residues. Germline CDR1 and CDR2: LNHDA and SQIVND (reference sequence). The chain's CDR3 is CGSRAGNKVYGYTF. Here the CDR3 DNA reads TGTGGCTCGAGGGCAGGGAACAAGGTCTATGGCTACACCTTC.

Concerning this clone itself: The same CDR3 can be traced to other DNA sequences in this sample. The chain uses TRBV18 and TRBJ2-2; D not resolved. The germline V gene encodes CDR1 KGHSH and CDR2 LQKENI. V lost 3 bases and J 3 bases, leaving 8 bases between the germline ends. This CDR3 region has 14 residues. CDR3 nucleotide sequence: TGTGCCAGCTCACCTCCGGCCCACACCGGGGAGCTGTTTTTT. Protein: CASSPPAHTGELFF.

The CDR3 region has the DNA TGTGCCAGCAGTGAGCTCGGGACGGTATATAGCAATCAGCCCCAGCATTTT. It encodes CASSELGTVYSNQPQHF. The chain combines TRBV6-1 with TRBJ1-5; D may be TRBD1 (5 bases). Germline V CDR1 and CDR2: MNHNS, SASEGT. The CDR3 has 17 residues. Trimming stripped 3 bases from V and 0 bases from J, with 15 bases between.

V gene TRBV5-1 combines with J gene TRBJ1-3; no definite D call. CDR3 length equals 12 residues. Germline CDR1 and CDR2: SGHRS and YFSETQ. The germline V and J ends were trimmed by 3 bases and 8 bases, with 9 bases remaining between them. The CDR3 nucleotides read TGCGCCAGCAGCTCCCCGAGTGACACCATATATTTT. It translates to CASSSPSDTIYF. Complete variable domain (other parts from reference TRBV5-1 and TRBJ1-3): KAGVTQTPRYLIKTRGQQVTLSCSPISGHRSVSWYQQTPGQGLQFLFEYFSETQRNKGNFPGRFSGRQFSNSRSEMNVSTLELGDSALYLCASSSPSDTIYFGEGSWLTVV.

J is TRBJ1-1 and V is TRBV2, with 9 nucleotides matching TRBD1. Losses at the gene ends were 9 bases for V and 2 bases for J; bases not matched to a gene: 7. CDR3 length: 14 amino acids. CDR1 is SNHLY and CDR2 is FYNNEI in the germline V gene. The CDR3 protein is CARTGGPTNTEAFF. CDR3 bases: TGTGCCAGGACAGGGGGTCCAACCAACACTGAAGCTTTCTTT.